Shown below are 26 T cell receptor beta chains from a single sample sequenced in a study of cytomegalovirus exposure and HLA in healthy donors. Researchers ran the PCR with 60 Vbeta and 13 Jbeta primers. Data came from immunoSEQ multiplex PCR; TCRdb stores just in-frame clones and leaves some out. Recorded for this sample: 75,000 to 90,000 clones. Sequenced input: PBMCs. These receptors were collected from a woman aged 55-70 years in good health and CMV-seronegative.

This rearrangement joins TRBV6-4 to TRBJ2-7, with D perhaps matching TRBD1 (6 bases). The CDR3 runs 14 residues. In germline, CDR1 is MRHNA, CDR2 SNTAGT. V lost 7 bases to trimming and J lost 5 bases, with 18 bases between them. The CDR3 is CASTGTISTHEQYF. DNA of the CDR3: TGTGCCAGCACCGGGACAATATCAACCCACGAGCAGTACTTC.

The V gene is TRBV11-2, the J gene TRBJ2-3, with 7 bases identical to TRBD2. The J segment lost 5 bases and the V segment lost 3 bases, leaving 5 bases of the junction unmatched. Germline V gene lookup returns CDR1 SGHAT and CDR2 FQNNGV. The CDR3 consists of 14 residues. CDR3 region: CASSLRGGGDTQYF. The CDR3 nucleotides read TGTGCCAGCAGCTTGCGCGGGGGTGGAGATACGCAGTATTTT.

CDR3 DNA sequence: TGTGCCAGCGGCGGCAGGGGCACAGATACGCAGTATTTT. Translating it yields CASGGRGTDTQYF. The chain uses TRBV19 and TRBJ2-3; the D gene is possibly TRBD1 (5 bases). Germline assignment: CDR1 LNHDA and CDR2 SQIVND (reference sequence). This CDR3 comprises 13 residues. Trimming shortened V by 9 bases and J by 1 base, and 11 bases separated the two germline ends.

The chain combines TRBV7-9 with TRBJ2-5; the match to TRBD1 covers 8 bases. V lost 8 bases to trimming and J lost 11 bases; unmatched junction nucleotides: 16. Germline V CDR1 and CDR2: SEHNR, FQNEAQ (reference sequence). The CDR3 contains 14 residues. The CDR3 loop is CASARGQGAWEQYF. For the CDR3, the DNA is TGTGCCAGCGCCCGGGGCCAGGGGGCTTGGGAGCAGTACTTC.

The V and J genes are TRBV27 and TRBJ2-7, with 9 bases matching TRBD1. This CDR3 spans 15 amino acids. Losses at the gene ends were 0 bases for V and 3 bases for J; bases not matched to a gene: 3. The germline CDR1 and CDR2 sequences are MNHEY and SMNVEV (reference sequence). The CDR3 DNA reads as TGTGCCAGCAGTTTATCCGGGACAGGGATCTACGAGCAGTACTTC. This codes for CASSLSGTGIYEQYF.

The chain carries TRBV6-5 and TRBJ2-5, with 9 positions matching TRBD2. V lost 5 bases, J lost 2 bases, and 6 bases stayed unmatched. This CDR3 contains 15 residues. Germline CDR1 is MNHEY and CDR2 is SVGAGI. The DNA for the CDR3 is TGTGCCAGCAGTCCTCAGACTAGCGGACAAGAGACCCAGTACTTC. This codes for CASSPQTSGQETQYF.

CDR3 residues: CASSLDGEKLFF. The DNA for the CDR3 is TGTGCCAGCAGCTTGGACGGGGAAAAACTGTTTTTT. This sequence joins TRBV5-4 and TRBJ1-4, with D hard to call. The CDR3 totals 12 residues. Germline CDR1 SGHNT, CDR2 YYREEE (reference sequence). Between the trimmed V and J ends, which lost 0 bases and 8 bases, there was a span of 5 bases.

This rearrangement joins TRBV28 to TRBJ2-1; D might be TRBD1 (6 bases). With 5 bases removed from V and 5 bases from J, the gap between germline ends came to 22 bases. Germline V gives CDR1 MDHEN, CDR2 SYDVKM. The CDR3 totals 17 residues. The CDR3, as DNA: TGTGCCAGCAGTCCACTCTTGACAGGAGACGGACACAATGAGCAGTTCTTC. Encoded protein: CASSPLLTGDGHNEQFF.

This rearrangement joins TRBV7-2 to TRBJ2-7; TRBD2 agrees at 12 bases. The CDR3 runs 15 residues. With V trimmed by 2 bases and J by 7 bases, 6 bases remained unmatched. CDR1 is SGHTA and CDR2 is FQGNSA in the germline V gene. CDR3 DNA: TGTGCCAGCAGCTTAATACTAGCGGGAGGTGAAGAGCAGTACTTC. Protein: CASSLILAGGEEQYF.

CDR3 loop: CASSLGTTNYGYTF. The CDR3, as DNA: TGTGCCAGCAGCTTGGGGACTACGAACTATGGCTACACCTTC. V and J are TRBV7-6 and TRBJ1-2; possibly TRBD1 for D (5 bases). V was cut by 3 bases and J by 2 bases, with 10 bases left in between. Looked up from germline, CDR1 is SGHVS and CDR2 is FNYEAQ. The length of the CDR3 is 14 residues.

To note about this clone: A junction boundary mismatches the germline segment, possibly from a read error. Different DNA sequences within this sample yield the same CDR3. This rearrangement joins TRBV10-1 to TRBJ1-2; 7 bases map to TRBD1. Germline CDR1 and CDR2: WNHNN and SYGVQD (reference sequence). The CDR3 totals 14 residues. The CDR3 bases are TGCGCTAGCAGCGCATCGGACAGGTCTTTCGGCTACACCTTC. Encoded protein: CASSASDRSFGYTF.

The rearrangement links TRBV7-2 to TRBJ1-2; a possible D gene is TRBD1 (5 bases). This CDR3 spans 14 amino acids. With 5 bases removed from V and 7 bases from J, the gap between germline ends came to 17 bases. Germline lookup yields CDR1 SGHTA and CDR2 FQGNSA. The CDR3 DNA sequence: TGTGCCAGCAGCCTCGCAGGGCTAATCGTTGGCTACACCTTC. It yields the protein CASSLAGLIVGYTF.

V usage is TRBV4-2 and J usage is TRBJ2-5, with D perhaps matching TRBD1 (6 bases). CDR3 length: 16 residues. Germline CDR1 is LGHNA and CDR2 is YNFKEQ. The germline V and J ends were trimmed by 0 bases and 4 bases, with 15 bases remaining between them. DNA for the CDR3: TGTGCCAGCAGCCAAGAAGGGGGACCGAGAGTAGAGACCCAGTACTTC. Amino acids: CASSQEGGPRVETQYF.

The rearrangement links TRBV18 to TRBJ1-3; 10 nucleotides agree with TRBD1. V shed 3 bases and J 3 bases; nucleotides not matched to a gene: 5. Germline assignment: CDR1 KGHSH and CDR2 LQKENI. The CDR3 length is 16 residues. CDR3 sequence: CASSPSDRGFGNTIYF. CDR3 nucleotides: TGTGCCAGCTCACCTTCGGACAGGGGGTTTGGAAACACCATATATTTT.

J is TRBJ2-3 and V is TRBV2, with D possibly TRBD2 on 5 matching bases. Trimming shortened V by 7 bases and J by 0 bases, and 11 bases separated the two germline ends. The CDR3 has 14 residues. Germline V gene lookup returns CDR1 SNHLY and CDR2 FYNNEI. CDR3 amino acids: CASIGSTSTDTQYF. The CDR3 DNA follows: TGTGCCAGCATTGGGAGTACCAGCACAGATACGCAGTATTTT.

The chain recombines TRBV9 with TRBJ2-7, with 10 positions matching TRBD2. Germline CDR1 reads SGDLS; CDR2 reads YYNGEE. The CDR3 totals 15 residues. The V segment lost 4 bases and the J segment 5 bases; nucleotides outside the gene matches: 9. The CDR3 nucleotides read TGTGCCAGCAGCTCTCCGACTAGCGGGCCTAACGAGCAGTACTTC. Amino acids: CASSSPTSGPNEQYF. Variable domain in full (rest from reference TRBV9 and TRBJ2-7): DSGVTQTPKHLITATGQRVTLRCSPRSGDLSVYWYQQSLDQGLQFLIQYYNGEERAKGNILERFSAQQFPDLHSELNLSSLELGDSALYFCASSSPTSGPNEQYFGPGTRLTVT.

The genes are TRBV10-3 and TRBJ2-5; D is unclear. The last part of the DNA fits TRBJ2-7 better; the J call may be wrong. In germline, CDR1 is ENHRY, CDR2 SYGVKD. The CDR3 length is 13 residues. CDR3 nucleotides: TGTGCCATCAGTGATAGCCAGACCTACGAGCAGTACTTC. As protein: CAISDSQTYEQYF.

This chain uses TRBV29-1 with TRBJ2-7; 8 nucleotides match TRBD2. The CDR3 is 14 residues long. Germline V gene sequence: CDR1 SQVTM, CDR2 ANQGSEA. Germline trimming cut 6 bases from V and 0 bases from J; bases unmatched to any gene: 7. In DNA form, the CDR3 reads TGCAGCGTAGCTAGCGGGCCCCGCTCCTACGAGCAGTACTTC. Protein product: CSVASGPRSYEQYF.

The V and J genes are TRBV7-9 and TRBJ1-1; unclear D gene. Trimming removed 2 bases from V and 0 bases from J, with 7 bases in between. Per germline, CDR1 SEHNR and CDR2 FQNEAQ (reference sequence). The CDR3 sequence is 14 residues long. CDR3 in amino acids: CASSLPEMNTEAFF. CDR3 DNA sequence: TGTGCCAGCAGCTTACCCGAGATGAACACTGAAGCTTTCTTT.

The CDR3 nucleotides are TGTGCCAGCAGTTTCGCGGGTTTGGACGAGCAGTACTTC. It encodes CASSFAGLDEQYF. The chain uses TRBV28 and TRBJ2-7, with D tentatively TRBD2 (5 bases). Between the trimmed V and J ends, which lost 3 bases and 5 bases, there was a span of 11 bases. The CDR3 totals 13 residues. Per germline, CDR1 MDHEN and CDR2 SYDVKM.

The V and J genes are TRBV27 and TRBJ2-3; D unclear. This CDR3 contains 16 residues. Germline-derived CDR1 and CDR2 are MNHEY and SMNVEV (reference sequence). Trimming shortened V by 5 bases and J by 0 bases, and 15 bases separated the two germline ends. The CDR3 DNA sequence: TGTGCCAGCAGTCGTGGAGTGAGACCTAGCACAGATACGCAGTATTTT. Protein product: CASSRGVRPSTDTQYF.

The J gene is TRBJ2-2, the V gene TRBV10-1, with TRBD2 matching 8 bases. Unmatched junction bases numbered 7, after V lost 2 bases and J lost 2 bases. Germline assignment: CDR1 WNHNN and CDR2 SYGVQD (reference sequence). The CDR3 runs to 17 residues. The CDR3 sequence: CASSERGAGANTGELFF. CDR3 sequence (DNA): TGCGCCAGCAGTGAGAGGGGAGCGGGAGCTAACACCGGGGAGCTGTTTTTT.

The chain is built from TRBV29-1 and TRBJ1-2; D ambiguous. Trimming took off 3 bases at V and 2 bases at J, with 7 bases between the two ends. Germline V gene data show CDR1 as SQVTM and CDR2 as ANQGSEA. The CDR3 spans 12 residues. In DNA, the CDR3 is TGCAGCGTTGACTCGGGGAACTATGGCTACACCTTC. The encoded protein is CSVDSGNYGYTF. Together with reference TRBV29-1 and TRBJ1-2, the CDR3 gives the full variable domain: SAVISQKPSRDICQRGTSLTIQCQVDSQVTMMFWYRQQPGQSLTLIATANQGSEATYESGFVIDKFPISRPNLTFSTLTVSNMSPEDSSIYLCSVDSGNYGYTFGSGTRLTVV.

This chain links TRBV5-1 with TRBJ2-6; weak D call: TRBD1 (6 bases). V dropped 4 bases and J dropped 0 bases, with 11 bases sitting between them. This CDR3 region has 16 residues. In germline, CDR1 is SGHRS, CDR2 YFSETQ. CDR3 in DNA: TGCGCCAGCAGCCAGGGACACGTCTCTGGGGCCAACGTCCTGACTTTC. Its protein product is CASSQGHVSGANVLTF.

The rearrangement links TRBV11-3 to TRBJ1-1, with D perhaps TRBD1 (5 bases). V was pared by 0 bases and J by 4 bases, with 9 bases between. CDR1 is SGHNT and CDR2 is YENEEA in the germline V gene. The CDR3 extends over 14 amino acids. For the CDR3, the DNA is TGTGCCAGCAGCTTAGAGGGGGGGAGCACTGAAGCTTTCTTT. Its protein is CASSLEGGSTEAFF.

The chain links TRBV4-1 to TRBJ1-6; possibly TRBD1 for D (6 bases). Germline CDR1 MGHRA, CDR2 YSYEKL. The CDR3 spans 16 residues. V was pared by 4 bases and J by 7 bases, with 17 bases between. The DNA for the CDR3 is TGCGCCAGCAGCCGAATGACAGGAGCCCAGAATTCACCCCTCCACTTT. Protein: CASSRMTGAQNSPLHF.